Sequencing of this T cell receptor (beta chain) was carried out in a study of blood T cell repertoires in COVID-19. Study as a whole: PBMCs, B-cell-depleted T cells, or T cells were the source of the cDNA or gDNA that made up the material.

Authors' processing steps: Nucleated cell counts were estimated from reference gene primer amplification. Clones were sequenced by immunoSEQ multiplex PCR, and TCRdb holds only the in-frame ones, with some missing. V and J calls and clone size are copied from that table; D and trimming were computed from the DNA. The table shows 60,000 or so clones, with roughly 85% occurring only once. V was cut by 2 bases and J by 3 bases, with 9 bases left in between. The CDR3 contains 14 residues. Germline V gives CDR1 LGHNA, CDR2 YNFKEQ. V is TRBV4-2 and J is TRBJ2-3; D gene unclear. Sequencing used peripheral blood. This clonotype originated in a human donor in a cohort sampled during active COVID-19. In DNA, the CDR3 is TGTGCCAGCAGCCAACCTCACAGTACAGATACGCAGTATTTT. This codes for CASSQPHSTDTQYF.